This TCR beta chain was identified in a study of PD-1 blockade in mismatch repair-deficient tumors. Overall study results and limits: After pembrolizumab, tumor-resident clones rose rapidly, then generally contracted before radiologic responses.

CDR1 is SGHNT, CDR2 YYREEE, per germline (reference sequence). This CDR3 comprises 14 residues. Trimming removed 1 base at V and 5 bases at J, with 10 bases between. As to this clone: Antigen specificity is unknown.

Clones were read by immunoSEQ multiplex PCR, and TCRdb kept only the in-frame ones, dropping some. The data hold 80,000 to 100,000 clones, with 81% observed a single time. The sequencing here drew on peripheral blood, taken 12 weeks after starting pembrolizumab. This sequence was found in an adult with mismatch repair-deficient cancer. J is TRBJ2-1 and V is TRBV5-4; D unresolved. CDR3 DNA: TGTGCCAGCAGCTTGACAACAGCTAACAATGAGCAGTTCTTC. Amino acids: CASSLTTANNEQFF.